This TCR beta chain was sequenced for a study of cytomegalovirus exposure and HLA in healthy donors. The PCR ran on 60 Vbeta and 13 Jbeta primers. Using immunoSEQ multiplex PCR, the repertoire was profiled, and TCRdb retains in-frame clones only, with some absent. This table has 150,000 to 200,000 clones, about 82% appearing once. CDR3 size: 14 residues. CDR1 and CDR2 (germline): LNHDA, SQIVND (reference sequence). V gave up 5 bases and J gave up 5 bases, with 16 bases separating them. This clonotype was obtained from a man between 18 and 35 years old in good health and CMV-seronegative. Sample: PBMCs. The chain combines TRBV19 with TRBJ2-7; D is possibly TRBD2 (6 bases). CDR3 amino acids: CASSPTGEGNEQYF. DNA for the CDR3: TGTGCCAGTAGTCCAACGGGAGAGGGAAACGAGCAGTACTTC.